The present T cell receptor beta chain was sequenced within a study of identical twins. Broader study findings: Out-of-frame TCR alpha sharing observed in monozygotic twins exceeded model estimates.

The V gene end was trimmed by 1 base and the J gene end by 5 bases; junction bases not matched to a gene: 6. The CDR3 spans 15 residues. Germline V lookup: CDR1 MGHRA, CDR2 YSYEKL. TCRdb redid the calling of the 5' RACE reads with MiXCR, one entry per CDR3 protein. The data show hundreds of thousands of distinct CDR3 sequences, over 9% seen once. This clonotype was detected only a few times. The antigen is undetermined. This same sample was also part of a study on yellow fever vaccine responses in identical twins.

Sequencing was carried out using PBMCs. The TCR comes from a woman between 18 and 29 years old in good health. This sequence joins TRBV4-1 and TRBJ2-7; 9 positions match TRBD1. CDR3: CASSQVGTGQNEQYF. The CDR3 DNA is TGCGCCAGCAGCCAAGTGGGGACAGGGCAAAACGAGCAGTACTTC.